This TCR beta chain was recorded in a study of blood T cell repertoires in COVID-19. Looking at the study overall: Acute and convalescent COVID-19 samples came from the United States, Italy and Spain. The analysed material was cDNA or gDNA that came from T cells, B-cell-depleted T cells, or PBMCs.

Germline V gives CDR1 KGHDR, CDR2 SFDVKD. The V and J ends lost 2 bases and 0 bases respectively, with 6 bases between them. This CDR3 region has 15 residues. Participants, about 18 to 90 years old, spanned about 26 US areas. Original data processing: It was from reference gene primer amplification that nucleated cell counts were estimated. Assay: immunoSEQ multiplex PCR; the TCRdb copy retains only in-frame clones and omits some. V and J calls plus clone size are reproduced from that table; the DNA served to infer D and trimming. The repertoire consists of under 200,000 clones, with about 84% occurring once and the leading ten covering roughly 5.9%.

The V call is TRBV24-1, the J call TRBJ2-2, with TRBD1 as a possible D gene (5 bases). The receptor was derived from a middle-aged man with acute COVID-19. Sequencing was carried out using PBMCs or T cells enriched from blood (not recorded which). CDR3 sequence (DNA): TGTGCCACCAGTGATTGGACAACGAACACCGGGGAGCTGTTTTTT. Translated, it gives CATSDWTTNTGELFF.